This is a list of T cell receptor beta chains from one sample in a study of memory CD4+ T cells and cytomegalovirus serostatus. Produced via immunoSEQ multiplex PCR; TCRdb's table is partial and in-frame only. Of about 75,000 clones listed, 75% to 85% are singletons. Input material: memory CD4+ T cells from blood. The receptors here all came from an adult in good health and CMV-seropositive. The CDR3 runs from the conserved cysteine through the conserved F or W. D genes are given only for firm matches. For some rows the clone size is stated as once, few or many, or as a class when expanded; others skip it.

D gene: -; V gene: TRBV4-3; CDR3 length: 16; clone size: -; J gene: TRBJ1-6; CDR3 DNA: TGCGCCAGCAGCCAAGCCACGAGCGGAAATAATTCACCCCTCCACTTT; CDR3 protein: CASSQATSGNNSPLHF
D gene: -; V gene: TRBV11-3; CDR3 length: 15; clone size: -; J gene: TRBJ2-1; CDR3 DNA: TGTGCCAGCAGTCCTAGGGGGTTCAATGTCAATGAGCAGTTCTTC; CDR3 protein: CASSPRGFNVNEQFF
D gene: -; V gene: TRBV28; CDR3 length: 12; clone size: -; J gene: TRBJ2-7; CDR3 DNA: TGTGCCAGCACCAGGACAGCAGGCGAGCAGTACTTC; CDR3 protein: CASTRTAGEQYF
D gene: -; V gene: TRBV2; CDR3 length: 16; clone size: -; J gene: TRBJ1-1; CDR3 DNA: TGTGCCAGCAGTGTTCGGAGACAGGACACGAACACTGAAGCTTTCTTT; CDR3 protein: CASSVRRQDTNTEAFF
D gene: -; V gene: TRBV11-2; CDR3 length: 16; clone size: -; J gene: TRBJ2-1; CDR3 DNA: TGTGCCAGCAGCTTAGATCGGGCGACAATGGGGCATCCGCAGTTCTTC; CDR3 protein: CASSLDRATMGHPQFF
D gene: -; V gene: TRBV5-4; CDR3 length: 14; clone size: -; J gene: TRBJ2-5; CDR3 DNA: TGTGCCAGCAGCTTGGGGGAAGGTATGGAGACCCAGTACTTC; CDR3 protein: CASSLGEGMETQYF
D gene: -; V gene: TRBV7-9; CDR3 length: 16; clone size: -; J gene: TRBJ2-2; CDR3 DNA: TGTGCCAGCAGCCCCTCGGGACGGGGGAACACCGGGGAGCTGTTTTTT; CDR3 protein: CASSPSGRGNTGELFF
D gene: TRBD1; V gene: TRBV4-3; CDR3 length: 15; clone size: once; J gene: TRBJ1-1; CDR3 DNA: TGCGCCAGCAGCCAAGATCCGACAGGGGGCAGTAGGGCTTTCTTT; CDR3 protein: CASSQDPTGGSRAFF
D gene: TRBD1; V gene: TRBV18; CDR3 length: 13; clone size: -; J gene: TRBJ1-1; CDR3 DNA: TGTGCCAGCTCACCGGACAGGGCCACTGAAGCTTTCTTT; CDR3 protein: CASSPDRATEAFF
D gene: -; V gene: TRBV7-2; CDR3 length: 13; clone size: few; J gene: TRBJ1-1; CDR3 DNA: TGTGCCAGCAGTTTCGGCGCGAACACTGAAGCTTTCTTT; CDR3 protein: CASSFGANTEAFF
D gene: TRBD1; V gene: TRBV30; CDR3 length: 14; clone size: -; J gene: TRBJ1-5; CDR3 DNA: TGTGCCTGGAGTACCGGGGACAGATATCAGCCCCAGCATTTT; CDR3 protein: CAWSTGDRYQPQHF
D gene: -; V gene: TRBV18; CDR3 length: 13; clone size: -; J gene: TRBJ1-1; CDR3 DNA: TGTGCCAGCTCACCTCGGGCGTCCCCTGAAGCTTTCTTT; CDR3 protein: CASSPRASPEAFF
D gene: -; V gene: TRBV9; CDR3 length: 15; clone size: once; J gene: TRBJ2-1; CDR3 DNA: TGTGCCAGCAGCGTAGGCGTCCCGTCCTACAATGAGCAGTTCTTC; CDR3 protein: CASSVGVPSYNEQFF
D gene: TRBD1; V gene: TRBV5-1; CDR3 length: 16; clone size: -; J gene: TRBJ1-4; CDR3 DNA: TGCGCCAGCAGCTCCGACAGGGCGGTGGCTAATGAAAAACTGTTTTTT; CDR3 protein: CASSSDRAVANEKLFF
D gene: TRBD1; V gene: TRBV7-2; CDR3 length: 14; clone size: -; J gene: TRBJ2-7; CDR3 DNA: TGTGCCAGCAGCGAACAGGGGAGCTCCTACGAGCAGTACTTC; CDR3 protein: CASSEQGSSYEQYF
D gene: TRBD2; V gene: TRBV2; CDR3 length: 16; clone size: -; J gene: TRBJ2-5; CDR3 DNA: TGTGCCAGCAGAACCAGACGCGGGGGGGGCCAAGAGACCCAGTACTTC; CDR3 protein: CASRTRRGGGQETQYF
D gene: -; V gene: TRBV5-4; CDR3 length: 12; clone size: -; J gene: TRBJ2-3; CDR3 DNA: TGTGCCAGCAGCTCCAACACAGATACGCAGTATTTT; CDR3 protein: CASSSNTDTQYF
D gene: -; V gene: TRBV7-9; CDR3 length: 15; clone size: -; J gene: TRBJ1-1; CDR3 DNA: TGTGCCAGCAGCTTAATTGTCACCGGGAACACTGAAGCTTTCTTT; CDR3 protein: CASSLIVTGNTEAFF